The 29 T cell receptor beta chains presented below share a single source sample, sequenced in a study of CDR3 diversity in severe acne. TCRdb used MiXCR to reprocess the PCR reads, holding one entry per CDR3 protein. This sample has 84,000 or so distinct CDR3 sequences, with roughly half found just once. Source material: blood. The receptor source for this set is a male donor in good health, serving as a control.

On this clonotype itself: A much more abundant neighbour one base away suggests this may be a read error. The rearrangement links TRBV10-1 to TRBJ1-1, with no clear D. This CDR3 has 13 residues. The V and J ends lost 5 bases and 1 base respectively, with 8 bases between them. Germline CDR1 WNHNN, CDR2 SYGVQD (reference sequence). DNA of the CDR3: TGCGCCAGCAGTACCGGAACGAACACTGAAGCTTTCTTT. This encodes CASSTGTNTEAFF.

The rearrangement uses TRBV5-5 and TRBJ2-2; possible D gene TRBD1, 5 bases. V gave up 6 bases and J gave up 5 bases, with 20 bases separating them. The CDR3 is 16 residues long. Per the germline V gene, CDR1 is SGHKS and CDR2 is YYEKEE (reference sequence). CDR3 DNA: TGTGCCAGCACCTTTTTACCGGCAGGGCGGACCGGGGAGCTGTTTTTT. Its translation: CASTFLPAGRTGELFF.

This clonotype came up many times. The rearrangement uses TRBV10-3 and TRBJ1-2; D is ambiguous. Trimming cost V 10 bases and J 4 bases, with 16 bases left between them. From germline, CDR1 is ENHRY and CDR2 SYGVKD. The CDR3 covers 13 residues. The CDR3 DNA reads TGTGCCACGACTGGATGGGGAGGCTATGGCTACACCTTC. Protein: CATTGWGGYGYTF.

This clonotype was seen a few times. V is TRBV7-9 and J is TRBJ1-4; D call uncertain. CDR3 length equals 11 residues. Deletions cut 5 bases from V and 6 bases from J, with 4 bases between. Germline V gives CDR1 SEHNR, CDR2 FQNEAQ (reference sequence). This CDR3 is CASSTYEKLFF. In DNA, the CDR3 is TGTGCCAGCAGCACGTATGAAAAACTGTTTTTT.

The chain uses TRBV5-8 and TRBJ2-5, with D possibly being TRBD1 or TRBD2 (6 bases each). The V gene lost 7 bases and the J gene lost 5 bases, with 12 bases spanning the gap. This CDR3 has 12 residues. Looked up from germline, CDR1 is SGHTS and CDR2 is YDEGEE. The CDR3 protein is CASQWRGETQYF. Here the CDR3 DNA reads TGTGCCAGCCAATGGAGGGGGGAGACCCAGTACTTC.

The chain has TRBV7-3 and TRBJ2-7, with TRBD1 matching 7 bases. V gave up 11 bases and J gave up 2 bases; unmatched junction bases: 18. The germline V gene has CDR1 SGHTA and CDR2 FQGTGA. This CDR3 spans 16 amino acids. CDR3 residues: CALPGTGMGQPYEQYF. CDR3 in DNA: TGTGCCCTGCCGGGAACCGGAATGGGACAGCCCTACGAGCAGTACTTC.

The chain links TRBV5-1 to TRBJ2-7; D remains ambiguous. V was clipped by 1 base and J by 2 bases, with 4 bases between them. This CDR3 has 12 residues. The germline V gene encodes CDR1 SGHRS and CDR2 YFSETQ. CDR3 coding DNA: TGCGCCAGCAGCTTGCCCCCCTACGAGCAGTACTTC. Its translation: CASSLPPYEQYF.

The chain couples TRBV7-2 to TRBJ2-1, with 11 bases lining up with TRBD2. From germline, CDR1 is SGHTA and CDR2 FQGNSA. Trimming at V came to 5 bases and at J to 10 bases, leaving 16 bases not matched to a gene. This CDR3 region has 17 residues. The CDR3 nucleotides read TGTGCCAGCAGCACCTTACTAGCGGGAGCAGACCTCTACGAGCAGTTCTTC. The encoded protein is CASSTLLAGADLYEQFF.

This chain uses TRBV10-1 with TRBJ2-3, with TRBD1 matching 8 bases. The J call is doubtful: the DNA matches TRBJ2-5 better. CDR1 and CDR2 (germline): WNHNN, SYGVQD (reference sequence). The CDR3 is made up of 15 amino acids. In DNA, the CDR3 is TGCGCCAGCAGTGAGAGTGGACAGGGCTACGAGACCCAGTACTTC. Translated, it gives CASSESGQGYETQYF.

This clonotype was observed a handful of times. This sequence joins TRBV7-6 and TRBJ2-1; the match to TRBD2 covers 7 bases. The CDR3 contains 15 residues. Germline CDR1 is SGHVS and CDR2 is FNYEAQ. The V segment lost 4 bases and the J segment 0 bases; nucleotides outside the gene matches: 3. CDR3 amino acids: CASSWGGGSYNEQFF. The CDR3 DNA reads TGTGCCAGCAGCTGGGGCGGGGGCTCCTACAATGAGCAGTTCTTC.

The chain carries TRBV2 and TRBJ2-7; 12 positions match TRBD2. The J segment lost 3 bases and the V segment lost 6 bases, leaving 3 bases of the junction unmatched. The germline CDR1 and CDR2 sequences are SNHLY and FYNNEI. The CDR3 has 14 residues. The CDR3 sequence: CASSGLAGLYEQYF. The CDR3 bases are TGTGCCAGCAGCGGACTAGCGGGGCTCTACGAGCAGTACTTC.

CDR3 nucleotides: TGTGCCACACAGGGTCAGGACAGCTATGGCTACACCTTC. Residues: CATQGQDSYGYTF. The chain recombines TRBV24-1 with TRBJ1-2; a weak D match, TRBD1 (6 bases). Trimming stripped 10 bases from V and 4 bases from J, with 15 bases between. This CDR3 spans 13 amino acids. Germline-derived CDR1 and CDR2 are KGHDR and SFDVKD.

This chain links TRBV5-1 with TRBJ2-7, with TRBD2 as a possible D gene (7 bases). Germline V gives CDR1 SGHRS, CDR2 YFSETQ. The CDR3 length is 14 residues. Trimming removed 1 base from V and 6 bases from J, with 14 bases in between. CDR3 bases: TGCGCCAGCAGCTTGTTAAAGGGAGGGGGCGAGCAGTACTTC. Protein sequence: CASSLLKGGGEQYF.

V usage is TRBV20-1 and J usage is TRBJ2-6, with a weak D call TRBD1 (5 bases). The CDR3 totals 15 residues. The V gene lost 6 bases and the J gene lost 0 bases, with 12 bases spanning the gap. CDR1 DFQATT and CDR2 SNEGSKA come from the germline V gene (reference sequence). CDR3 DNA sequence: TGCAGTGCCCCGGACGGACACTCTGGGGCCAACGTCCTGACTTTC. Translating it yields CSAPDGHSGANVLTF.

The chain links TRBV7-6 to TRBJ2-2; 9 bases line up with TRBD1. The CDR3 runs to 15 residues. Germline values: CDR1 SGHVS, CDR2 FNYEAQ. V lost 8 bases and J lost 4; bases outside the gene matches: 8. CDR3 DNA sequence: TGTGCCAGCCTTAGGAAGGGACAGGGCACCGGGGAGCTGTTTTTT. Its protein product is CASLRKGQGTGELFF.

This clonotype was detected ten times or more. V and J are TRBV6-1 and TRBJ2-6; D could derive from TRBD1 or TRBD2 (5 bases each). Germline loops: CDR1 MNHNS, CDR2 SASEGT. CDR3 length equals 15 residues. Deletions cut 5 bases from V and 4 bases from J, with 12 bases between. The CDR3 here is CASSTIGEGANVLTF. CDR3 coding DNA: TGTGCCAGCAGTACTATAGGGGAGGGGGCCAACGTCCTGACTTTC.

V and J are TRBV20-1 and TRBJ1-2; D is perhaps TRBD1 (5 bases). This CDR3 region has 12 residues. V lost 2 bases to trimming and J lost 4 bases, with 8 bases between them. Germline V lookup: CDR1 DFQATT, CDR2 SNEGSKA (reference sequence). CDR3 nucleotide sequence: TGCAGTGCTAGACCACAGGCCTATGGCTACACCTTC. As protein: CSARPQAYGYTF.

The chain joins TRBV2 to TRBJ1-3; TRBD1 aligns across 9 bases. The CDR3 has 15 amino acids. Germline assignment: CDR1 SNHLY and CDR2 FYNNEI. The J segment lost 4 bases and the V segment lost 6 bases, leaving 7 bases of the junction unmatched. Here the CDR3 reads CASRSQGASGNTIYF. Here the CDR3 DNA reads TGTGCCAGCAGATCACAGGGGGCGTCGGGAAACACCATATATTTT.

This chain uses TRBV5-1 with TRBJ1-5; D is undetermined. V lost 4 bases and J lost 11, with 10 bases in between. This CDR3 is 11 amino acids long. Looked up from germline, CDR1 is SGHRS and CDR2 is YFSETQ. This chain's CDR3 is CASSGQETQHF. The CDR3, as DNA: TGCGCCAGCAGCGGGCAAGAGACCCAGCATTTT.

The chain combines TRBV27 with TRBJ1-4, with 7 bases lining up with TRBD1. V shed 6 bases, J shed 6 bases, and the junction held 7 bases outside the gene matches. CDR1 and CDR2 (germline): MNHEY, SMNVEV (reference sequence). The length of the CDR3 is 14 residues. The CDR3, as DNA: TGTGCCAGCAGCAGGGGGTCCTCTGATGAAAAACTGTTTTTT. Translating gives CASSRGSSDEKLFF.

This rearrangement joins TRBV7-8 to TRBJ2-3; D is unclear. The CDR3 covers 15 residues. Germline lookup yields CDR1 SGHVS and CDR2 FQNEAQ. V was cut by 1 base and J by 0 bases, with 8 bases left in between. Here the CDR3 reads CASSLDSRSTDTQYF. CDR3 nucleotides: TGTGCCAGCAGCTTAGATTCGCGCAGCACAGATACGCAGTATTTT.

This clonotype occurred a few times. The chain couples TRBV18 to TRBJ1-5; D unclear. CDR3 length equals 14 residues. Per the germline V gene, CDR1 is KGHSH and CDR2 is LQKENI. Between the trimmed V and J ends, which lost 3 bases and 2 bases, there was a span of 8 bases. The CDR3 region has the DNA TGTGCCAGCTCACCTGGACGGGGCAATCAGCCCCAGCATTTT. It translates to CASSPGRGNQPQHF. The variable domain in full, with the rest retrieved from reference TRBV18 and TRBJ1-5, is NAGVMQNPRHLVRRRGQEARLRCSPMKGHSHVYWYRQLPEEGLKFMVYLQKENIIDESGMPKERFSAEFPKEGPSILRIQQVVRGDSAAYFCASSPGRGNQPQHFGDGTRLSIL.

The chain links TRBV7-6 to TRBJ1-4, with 10 bases lining up with TRBD1. The junction had 7 bases not matched to a gene; V was cut back by 5 bases and J by 7 bases. The CDR3 length is 15 residues. Looked up from germline, CDR1 is SGHVS and CDR2 is FNYEAQ. This CDR3 is CASSDRQGASEKLFF. CDR3 DNA sequence: TGTGCCAGCAGCGATCGACAGGGGGCGAGTGAAAAACTGTTTTTT.

This clonotype was observed at least ten times. This rearrangement joins TRBV24-1 to TRBJ1-5; no clear D. This CDR3 is 13 amino acids long. Trimming removed 9 bases at V and 3 bases at J, with 11 bases between. Germline V gene sequence: CDR1 KGHDR, CDR2 SFDVKD. DNA for the CDR3: TGTGCCACCCTCCAGGCGGTCAATCAGCCCCAGCATTTT. It yields the protein CATLQAVNQPQHF.

The chain recombines TRBV24-1 with TRBJ2-3; perhaps TRBD2 as D (5 bases). V gave up 4 bases and J gave up 11 bases, with 21 bases separating them. The CDR3 runs to 15 residues. Germline V lookup: CDR1 KGHDR, CDR2 SFDVKD. CDR3 region: CATSDTGLDYNEQYF. The CDR3 region has the DNA TGTGCCACCAGTGACACGGGCCTCGACTACAATGAGCAGTATTTT.

The V call is TRBV5-1, the J call TRBJ2-5; D possibly corresponds to TRBD2 (5 bases). Trimming cost V 0 bases and J 1 base, with 7 bases left between them. The CDR3 extends over 14 amino acids. Germline V gene lookup returns CDR1 SGHRS and CDR2 YFSETQ. The CDR3 nucleotides are TGCGCCAGCAGCTTGGTTGAGGGCCAAGAGACCCAGTACTTC. Encoded protein: CASSLVEGQETQYF.

The chain combines TRBV25-1 with TRBJ1-5; tentatively, D is TRBD1 (5 bases). CDR1 MGHDK and CDR2 SYGVNS come from the germline V gene. V lost 6 bases and J lost 7, with 16 bases in between. CDR3 length: 14 amino acids. CDR3 sequence (DNA): TGTGCCAGCAGCCCGGGACTTTCGGAACAGCCCCAGCATTTT. Protein: CASSPGLSEQPQHF.

This clonotype was detected a few times. One end of the junction is discordant with germline, which a read error may explain. This chain uses TRBV7-7 with TRBJ2-7; D gene ambiguous. Germline CDR1 is SSHAT and CDR2 is FNYEAQ (reference sequence). The CDR3 sequence is 12 residues long. CDR3 DNA sequence: TGTGCTAGCAGCTCAGCTGGAAACGAGCAGTACTTC. Translation gives CASSSAGNEQYF.

This rearrangement joins TRBV11-2 to TRBJ2-5, with D maybe TRBD2 (6 bases). The V end was cut by 5 bases, the J end by 2 bases, with 18 bases between. This CDR3 is 16 amino acids long. Germline V gene sequence: CDR1 SGHAT, CDR2 FQNNGV. The CDR3 sequence: CASSPRYRGLQETQYF. The CDR3 nucleotides are TGTGCCAGCAGCCCTAGGTATCGGGGACTTCAAGAGACCCAGTACTTC.